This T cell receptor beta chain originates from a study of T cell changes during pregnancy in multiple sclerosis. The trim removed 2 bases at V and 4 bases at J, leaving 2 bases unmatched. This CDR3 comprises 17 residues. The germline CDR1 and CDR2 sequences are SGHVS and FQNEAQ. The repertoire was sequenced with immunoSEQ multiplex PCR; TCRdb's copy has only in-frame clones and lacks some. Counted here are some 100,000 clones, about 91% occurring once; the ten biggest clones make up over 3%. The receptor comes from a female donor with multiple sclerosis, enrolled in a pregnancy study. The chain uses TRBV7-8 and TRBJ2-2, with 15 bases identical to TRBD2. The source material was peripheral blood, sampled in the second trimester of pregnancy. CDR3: CASSLRTSGRATGELFF. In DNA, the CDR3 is TGTGCCAGCAGCTTAAGGACTAGCGGGAGGGCCACCGGGGAGCTGTTTTTT.